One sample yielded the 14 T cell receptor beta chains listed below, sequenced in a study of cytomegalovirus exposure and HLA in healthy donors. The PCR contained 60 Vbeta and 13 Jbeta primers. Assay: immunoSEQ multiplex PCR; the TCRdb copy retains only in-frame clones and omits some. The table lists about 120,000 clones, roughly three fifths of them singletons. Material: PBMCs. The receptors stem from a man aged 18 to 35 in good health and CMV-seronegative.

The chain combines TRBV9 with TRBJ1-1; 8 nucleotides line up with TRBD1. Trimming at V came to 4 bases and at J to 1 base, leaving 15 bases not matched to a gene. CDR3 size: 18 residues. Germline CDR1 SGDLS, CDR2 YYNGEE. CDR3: CASSIMGQVTPGNTEAFF. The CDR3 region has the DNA TGTGCCAGCAGCATCATGGGACAGGTAACCCCGGGGAACACTGAAGCTTTCTTT. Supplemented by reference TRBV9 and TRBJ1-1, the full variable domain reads DSGVTQTPKHLITATGQRVTLRCSPRSGDLSVYWYQQSLDQGLQFLIQYYNGEERAKGNILERFSAQQFPDLHSELNLSSLELGDSALYFCASSIMGQVTPGNTEAFFGQGTRLTVV.

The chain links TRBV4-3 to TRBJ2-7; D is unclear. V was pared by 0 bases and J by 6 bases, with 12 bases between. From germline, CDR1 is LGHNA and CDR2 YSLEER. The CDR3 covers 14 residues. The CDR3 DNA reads TGCGCCAGCAGCCAAGATATGGCAAGAACCGAGCAGTACTTC. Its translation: CASSQDMARTEQYF.

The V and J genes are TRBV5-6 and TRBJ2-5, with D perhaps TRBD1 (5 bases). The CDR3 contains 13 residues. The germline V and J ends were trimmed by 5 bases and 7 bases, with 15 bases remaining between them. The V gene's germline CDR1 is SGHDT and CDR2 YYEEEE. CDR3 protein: CASRDKPSGTQYF. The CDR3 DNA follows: TGTGCCAGCAGGGACAAACCTTCGGGGACCCAGTACTTC.

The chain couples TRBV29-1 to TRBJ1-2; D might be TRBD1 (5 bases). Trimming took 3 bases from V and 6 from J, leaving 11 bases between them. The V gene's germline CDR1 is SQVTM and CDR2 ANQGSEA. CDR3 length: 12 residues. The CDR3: CSVEVRADGYTF. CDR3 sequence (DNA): TGCAGCGTTGAGGTCAGGGCCGATGGCTACACCTTC.

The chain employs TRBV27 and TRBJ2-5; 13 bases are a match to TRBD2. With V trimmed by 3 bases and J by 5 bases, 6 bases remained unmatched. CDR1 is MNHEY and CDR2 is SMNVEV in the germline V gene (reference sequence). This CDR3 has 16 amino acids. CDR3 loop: CASSFTSGGGIETQYF. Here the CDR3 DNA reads TGTGCCAGCAGTTTTACTAGCGGGGGGGGTATTGAGACCCAGTACTTC.

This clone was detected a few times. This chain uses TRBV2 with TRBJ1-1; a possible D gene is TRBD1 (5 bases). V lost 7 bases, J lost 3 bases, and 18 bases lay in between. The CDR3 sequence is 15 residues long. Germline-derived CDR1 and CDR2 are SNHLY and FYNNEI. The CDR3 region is CASKRAGRIDTEAFF. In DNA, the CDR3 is TGTGCCAGCAAAAGGGCAGGGAGGATTGACACTGAAGCTTTCTTT. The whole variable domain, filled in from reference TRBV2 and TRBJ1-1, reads EPEVTQTPSHQVTQMGQEVILRCVPISNHLYFYWYRQILGQKVEFLVSFYNNEISEKSEIFDDQFSVERPDGSNFTLKIRSTKLEDSAMYFCASKRAGRIDTEAFFGQGTRLTVV.

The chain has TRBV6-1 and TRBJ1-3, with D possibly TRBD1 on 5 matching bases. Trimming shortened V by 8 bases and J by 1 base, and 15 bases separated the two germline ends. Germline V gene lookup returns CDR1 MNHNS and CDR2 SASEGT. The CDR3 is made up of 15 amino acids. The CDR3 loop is CASRSGASSGNTIYF. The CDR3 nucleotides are TGTGCCAGCCGGAGCGGGGCGTCGTCTGGAAACACCATATATTTT.

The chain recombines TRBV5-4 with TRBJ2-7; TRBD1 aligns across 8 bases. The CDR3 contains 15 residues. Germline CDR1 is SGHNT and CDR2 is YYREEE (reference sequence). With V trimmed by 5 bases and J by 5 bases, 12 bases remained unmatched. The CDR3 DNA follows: TGTGCCAGCAGACCGAGACAGGGGACAAACGACGAGCAGTACTTC. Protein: CASRPRQGTNDEQYF.

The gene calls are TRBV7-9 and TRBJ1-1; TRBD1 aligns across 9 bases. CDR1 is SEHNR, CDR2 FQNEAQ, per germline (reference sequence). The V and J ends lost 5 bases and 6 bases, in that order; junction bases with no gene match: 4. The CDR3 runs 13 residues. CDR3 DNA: TGTGCCAGCAGCCCCCGGACAGGGGCTGAAGCTTTCTTT. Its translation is CASSPRTGAEAFF.

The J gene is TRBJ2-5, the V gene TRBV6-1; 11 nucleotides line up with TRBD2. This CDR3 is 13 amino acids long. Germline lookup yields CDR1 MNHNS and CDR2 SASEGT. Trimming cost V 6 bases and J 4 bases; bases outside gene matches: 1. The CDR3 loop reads CASRTSGGETQYF. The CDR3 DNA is TGTGCCAGCAGAACTAGCGGGGGAGAGACCCAGTACTTC.

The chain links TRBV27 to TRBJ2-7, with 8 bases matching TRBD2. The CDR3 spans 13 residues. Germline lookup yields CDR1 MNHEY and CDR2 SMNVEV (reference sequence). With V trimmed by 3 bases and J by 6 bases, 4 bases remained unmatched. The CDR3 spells CASSFGRDGEQYF. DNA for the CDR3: TGTGCCAGCAGTTTCGGGAGGGATGGCGAGCAGTACTTC.

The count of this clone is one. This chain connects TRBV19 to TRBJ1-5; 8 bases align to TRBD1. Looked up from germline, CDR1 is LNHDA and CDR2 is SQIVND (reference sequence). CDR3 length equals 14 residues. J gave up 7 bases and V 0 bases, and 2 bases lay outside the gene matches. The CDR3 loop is CASSIEDRDQPQHF. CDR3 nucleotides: TGTGCCAGTAGTATAGAGGACAGGGACCAGCCCCAGCATTTT.

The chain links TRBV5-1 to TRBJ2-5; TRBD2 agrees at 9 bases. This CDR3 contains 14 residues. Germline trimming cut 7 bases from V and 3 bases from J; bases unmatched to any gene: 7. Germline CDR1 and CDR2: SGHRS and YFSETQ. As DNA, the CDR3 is TGCGCCAGCGGAGTCGCGGGAGGGGAAGAGACCCAGTACTTC. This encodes CASGVAGGEETQYF.

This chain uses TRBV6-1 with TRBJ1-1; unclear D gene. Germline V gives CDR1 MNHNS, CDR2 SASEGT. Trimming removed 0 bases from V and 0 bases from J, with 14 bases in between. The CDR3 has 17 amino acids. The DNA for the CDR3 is TGTGCCAGCAGTGAAGCCCACCCTCGACATTTGAACACTGAAGCTTTCTTT. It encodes CASSEAHPRHLNTEAFF.